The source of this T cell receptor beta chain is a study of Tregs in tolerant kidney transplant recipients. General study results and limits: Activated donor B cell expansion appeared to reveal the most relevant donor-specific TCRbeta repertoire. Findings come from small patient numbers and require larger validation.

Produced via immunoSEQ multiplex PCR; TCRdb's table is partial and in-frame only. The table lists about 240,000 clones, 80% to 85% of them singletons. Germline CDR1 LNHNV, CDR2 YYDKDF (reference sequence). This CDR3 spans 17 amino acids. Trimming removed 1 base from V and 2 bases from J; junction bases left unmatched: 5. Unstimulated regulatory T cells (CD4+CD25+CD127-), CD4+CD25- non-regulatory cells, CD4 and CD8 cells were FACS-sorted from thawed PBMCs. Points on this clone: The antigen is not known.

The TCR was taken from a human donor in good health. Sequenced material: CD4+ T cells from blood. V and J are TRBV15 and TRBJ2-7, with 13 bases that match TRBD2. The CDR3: CATSRGTSGSFTYEQYF. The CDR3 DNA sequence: TGTGCCACCAGCAGAGGGACTAGCGGGAGCTTTACCTACGAGCAGTACTTC.